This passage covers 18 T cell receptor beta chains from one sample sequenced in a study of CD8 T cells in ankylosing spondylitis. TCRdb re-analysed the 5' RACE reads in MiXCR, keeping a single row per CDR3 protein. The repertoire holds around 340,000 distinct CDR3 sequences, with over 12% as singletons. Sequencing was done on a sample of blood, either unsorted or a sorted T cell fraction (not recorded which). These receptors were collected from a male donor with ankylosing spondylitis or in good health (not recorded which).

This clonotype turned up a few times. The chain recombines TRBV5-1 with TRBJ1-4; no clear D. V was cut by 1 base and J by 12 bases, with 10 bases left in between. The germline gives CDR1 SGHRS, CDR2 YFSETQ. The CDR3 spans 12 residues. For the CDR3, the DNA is TGCGCCAGCAGCTTGAACAGTGTGGAACTGTTTTTT. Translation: CASSLNSVELFF.

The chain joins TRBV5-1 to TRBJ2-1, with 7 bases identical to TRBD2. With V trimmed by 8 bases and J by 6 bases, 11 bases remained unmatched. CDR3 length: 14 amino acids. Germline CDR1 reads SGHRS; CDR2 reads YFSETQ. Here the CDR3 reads CASWEGATRNEQFF. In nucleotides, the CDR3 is TGCGCCAGTTGGGAGGGTGCGACTCGCAATGAGCAGTTCTTC. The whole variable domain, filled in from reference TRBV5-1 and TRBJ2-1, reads KAGVTQTPRYLIKTRGQQVTLSCSPISGHRSVSWYQQTPGQGLQFLFEYFSETQRNKGNFPGRFSGRQFSNSRSEMNVSTLELGDSALYLCASWEGATRNEQFFGPGTRLTVL.

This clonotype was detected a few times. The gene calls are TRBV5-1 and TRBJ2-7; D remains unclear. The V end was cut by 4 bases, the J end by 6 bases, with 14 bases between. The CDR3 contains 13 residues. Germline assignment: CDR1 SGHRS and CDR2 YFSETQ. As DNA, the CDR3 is TGCGCCAGCAGCCAGAGTAGTAGGTCCGAGCAGTACTTC. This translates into CASSQSSRSEQYF.

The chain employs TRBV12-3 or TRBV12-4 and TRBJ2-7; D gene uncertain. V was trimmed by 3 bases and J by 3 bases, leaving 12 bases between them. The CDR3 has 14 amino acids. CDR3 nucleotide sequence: TGTGCCAGCAGTTTTCGTGGCGGTTTCTACGAGCAGTACTTC. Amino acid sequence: CASSFRGGFYEQYF.

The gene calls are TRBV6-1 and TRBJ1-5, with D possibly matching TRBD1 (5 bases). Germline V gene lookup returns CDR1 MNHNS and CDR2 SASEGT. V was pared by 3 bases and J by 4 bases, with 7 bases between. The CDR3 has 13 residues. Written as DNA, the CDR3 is TGTGCCAGCAGTGACAGGGTTAATCAGCCCCAGCATTTT. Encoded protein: CASSDRVNQPQHF.

CDR3 nucleotides: TGTGCCAGCAGCTTAGAACCAACGGAGACCCAGTACTTC. Translated: CASSLEPTETQYF. The chain combines TRBV7-9 with TRBJ2-5, with D uncertain. The CDR3 runs 13 residues. V lost 1 base and J lost 5, with 8 bases in between. In germline, CDR1 is SEHNR, CDR2 FQNEAQ (reference sequence).

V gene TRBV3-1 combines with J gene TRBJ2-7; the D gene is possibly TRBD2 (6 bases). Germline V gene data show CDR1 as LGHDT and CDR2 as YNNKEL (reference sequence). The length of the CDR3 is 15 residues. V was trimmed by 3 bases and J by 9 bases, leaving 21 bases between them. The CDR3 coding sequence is TGTGCCAGCAGCCAGGCCGGGACTCAAAGAGGGAGGCAGTACTTC. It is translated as CASSQAGTQRGRQYF.

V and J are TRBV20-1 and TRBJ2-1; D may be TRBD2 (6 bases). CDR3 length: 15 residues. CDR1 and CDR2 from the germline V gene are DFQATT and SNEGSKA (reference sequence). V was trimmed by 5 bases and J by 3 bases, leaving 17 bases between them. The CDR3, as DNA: TGCAGTGCTCGTCGCTGGGATAGCGGCTACAATGAGCAGTTCTTC. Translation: CSARRWDSGYNEQFF.

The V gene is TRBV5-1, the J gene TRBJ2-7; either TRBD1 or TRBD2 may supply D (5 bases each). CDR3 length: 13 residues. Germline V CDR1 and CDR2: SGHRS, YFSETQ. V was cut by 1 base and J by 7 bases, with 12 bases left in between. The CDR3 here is CASSLKGTWEQYF. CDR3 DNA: TGCGCCAGCAGCTTGAAGGGGACGTGGGAGCAGTACTTC.

CDR3 nucleotide sequence: TGTGCCATCAGCCCGACTAGCGGGGTCTACAATGAGCAGTTCTTC. It encodes CAISPTSGVYNEQFF. The chain is built from TRBV10-3 and TRBJ2-1; TRBD2 agrees at 11 bases. Trimming at V came to 6 bases and at J to 3 bases, leaving 4 bases not matched to a gene. The CDR3 loop spans 15 amino acids. Germline CDR1 ENHRY, CDR2 SYGVKD.

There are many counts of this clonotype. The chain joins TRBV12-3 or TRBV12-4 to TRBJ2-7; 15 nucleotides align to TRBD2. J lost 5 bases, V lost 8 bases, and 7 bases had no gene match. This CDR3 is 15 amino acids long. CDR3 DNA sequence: TGTGCCAGCTCACTGGGACTAGCGGGAGGTGACGAGCAGTACTTC. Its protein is CASSLGLAGGDEQYF.

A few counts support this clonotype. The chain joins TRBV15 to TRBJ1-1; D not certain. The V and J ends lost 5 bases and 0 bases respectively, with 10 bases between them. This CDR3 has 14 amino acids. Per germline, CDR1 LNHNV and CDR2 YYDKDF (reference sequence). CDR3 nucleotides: TGTGCCACCAGCTCACAGTCCATGAACACTGAAGCTTTCTTT. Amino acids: CATSSQSMNTEAFF. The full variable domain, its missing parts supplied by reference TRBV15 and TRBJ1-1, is DAMVIQNPRYQVTQFGKPVTLSCSQTLNHNVMYWYQQKSSQAPKLLFHYYDKDFNNEADTPDNFQSRRPNTSFCFLDIRSPGLGDTAMYLCATSSQSMNTEAFFGQGTRLTVV.

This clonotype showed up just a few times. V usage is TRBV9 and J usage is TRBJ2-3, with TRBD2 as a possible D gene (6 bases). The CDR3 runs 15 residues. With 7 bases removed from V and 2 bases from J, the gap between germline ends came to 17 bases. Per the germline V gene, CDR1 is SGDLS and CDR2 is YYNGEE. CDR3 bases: TGTGCCAGCGGAACCGGGACTCTTGTCACAGATACGCAGTATTTT. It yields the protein CASGTGTLVTDTQYF. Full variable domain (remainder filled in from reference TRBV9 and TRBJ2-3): DSGVTQTPKHLITATGQRVTLRCSPRSGDLSVYWYQQSLDQGLQFLIQYYNGEERAKGNILERFSAQQFPDLHSELNLSSLELGDSALYFCASGTGTLVTDTQYFGPGTRLTVL.

The CDR3 reads CASSARSGVGQPQHF. In DNA form, the CDR3 reads TGTGCCAGCAGCGCCCGATCGGGGGTGGGTCAGCCCCAGCATTTT. The rearrangement joins TRBV12-3 or TRBV12-4 to TRBJ1-5; tentative D call: TRBD1 (5 bases). Trimming stripped 6 bases from V and 6 bases from J, with 18 bases between. This CDR3 is 15 amino acids long.

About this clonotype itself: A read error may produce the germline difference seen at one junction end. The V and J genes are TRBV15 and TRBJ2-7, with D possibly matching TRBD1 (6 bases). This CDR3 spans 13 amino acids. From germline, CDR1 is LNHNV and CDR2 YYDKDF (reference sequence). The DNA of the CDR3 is TGTGCCACCAGCAGAGATCACGAGGGGGTCAGGGACTTC. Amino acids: CATSRDHEGVRDF.

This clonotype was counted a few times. In nucleotides, the CDR3 is TGTGCCAGCAGAGATAGCGGGAGTAGGTACGAGCAGTACTTC. Its translation is CASRDSGSRYEQYF. The chain combines TRBV12-3 or TRBV12-4 with TRBJ2-7; TRBD2 agrees at 9 bases. The V gene end was trimmed by 6 bases and the J gene end by 4 bases; junction bases not matched to a gene: 7. This CDR3 comprises 14 residues.

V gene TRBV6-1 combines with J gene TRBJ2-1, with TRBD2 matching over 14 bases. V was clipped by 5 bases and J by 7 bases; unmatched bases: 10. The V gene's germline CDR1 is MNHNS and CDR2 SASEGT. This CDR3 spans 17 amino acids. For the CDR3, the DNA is TGTGCCAGCAGTCCACTGGGACTAGCGGGAGTAGCTAATGAGCAGTTCTTC. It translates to CASSPLGLAGVANEQFF.

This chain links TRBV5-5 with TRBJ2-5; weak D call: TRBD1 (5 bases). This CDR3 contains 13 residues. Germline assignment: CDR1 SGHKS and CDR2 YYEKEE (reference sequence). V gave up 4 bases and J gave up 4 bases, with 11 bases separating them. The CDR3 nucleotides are TGTGCCAGCAGCAAAGGGGTCGTAGAGACCCAGTACTTC. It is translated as CASSKGVVETQYF.